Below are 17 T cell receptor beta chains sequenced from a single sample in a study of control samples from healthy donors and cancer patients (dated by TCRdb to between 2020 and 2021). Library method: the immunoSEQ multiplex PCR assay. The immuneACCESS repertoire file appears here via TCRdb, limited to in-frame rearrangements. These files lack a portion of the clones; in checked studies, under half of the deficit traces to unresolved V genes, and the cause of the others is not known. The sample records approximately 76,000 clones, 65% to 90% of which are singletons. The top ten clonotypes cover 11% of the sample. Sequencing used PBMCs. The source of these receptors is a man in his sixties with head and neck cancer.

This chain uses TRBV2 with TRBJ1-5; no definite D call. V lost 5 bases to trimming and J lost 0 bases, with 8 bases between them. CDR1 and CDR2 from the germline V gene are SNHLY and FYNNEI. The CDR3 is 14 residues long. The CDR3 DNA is TGTGCCAGCAGTTCTGGGTATAGCAATCAGCCCCAGCATTTT. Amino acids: CASSSGYSNQPQHF.

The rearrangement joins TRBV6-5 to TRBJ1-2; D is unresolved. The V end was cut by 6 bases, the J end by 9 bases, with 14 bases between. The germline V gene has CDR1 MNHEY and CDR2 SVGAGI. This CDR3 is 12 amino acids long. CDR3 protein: CASSPVGYRYTF. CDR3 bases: TGTGCCAGCAGCCCGGTCGGGTATCGCTACACCTTC.

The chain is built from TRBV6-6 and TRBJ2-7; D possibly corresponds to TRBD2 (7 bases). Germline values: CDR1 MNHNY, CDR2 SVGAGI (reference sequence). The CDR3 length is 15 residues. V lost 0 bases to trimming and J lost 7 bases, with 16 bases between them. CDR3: CASSYSGGPLQEQYF. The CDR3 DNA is TGTGCCAGCAGTTACTCCGGGGGGCCCCTTCAGGAGCAGTACTTC.

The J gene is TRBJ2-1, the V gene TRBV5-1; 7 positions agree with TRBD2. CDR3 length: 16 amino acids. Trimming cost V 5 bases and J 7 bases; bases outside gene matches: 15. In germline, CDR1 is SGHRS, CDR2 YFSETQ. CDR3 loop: CASRLGVAGRGNEQFF. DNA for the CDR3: TGCGCCAGCAGGCTTGGGGTGGCGGGGAGGGGAAATGAGCAGTTCTTC.

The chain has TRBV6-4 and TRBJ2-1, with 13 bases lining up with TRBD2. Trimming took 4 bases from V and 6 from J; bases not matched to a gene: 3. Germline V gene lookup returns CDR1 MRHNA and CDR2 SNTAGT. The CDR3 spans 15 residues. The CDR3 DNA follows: TGTGCCAGCAGTGGCGGGACTAGCGGGGCCAATGAGCAGTTCTTC. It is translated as CASSGGTSGANEQFF.

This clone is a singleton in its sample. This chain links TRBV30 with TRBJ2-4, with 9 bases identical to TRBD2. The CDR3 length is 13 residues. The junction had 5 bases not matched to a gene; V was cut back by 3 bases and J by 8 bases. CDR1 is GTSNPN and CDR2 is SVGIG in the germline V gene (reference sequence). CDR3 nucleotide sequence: TGTGCCTGGAGAGGCGGGAGGGGAGACATTCAGTACTTC. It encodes CAWRGGRGDIQYF.

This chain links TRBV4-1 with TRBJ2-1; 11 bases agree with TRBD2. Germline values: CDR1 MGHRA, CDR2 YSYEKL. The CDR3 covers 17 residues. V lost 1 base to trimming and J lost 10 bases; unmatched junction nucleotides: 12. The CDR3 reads CASSQAGAGLAVGEQFF. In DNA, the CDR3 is TGCGCCAGCAGCCAAGCGGGGGCGGGACTAGCGGTAGGAGAGCAGTTCTTC.

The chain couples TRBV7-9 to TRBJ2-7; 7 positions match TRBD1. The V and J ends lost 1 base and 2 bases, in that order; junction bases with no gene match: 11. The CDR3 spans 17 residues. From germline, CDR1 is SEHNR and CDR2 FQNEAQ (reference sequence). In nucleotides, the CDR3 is TGTGCCAGCAGCTTAGGATCTCGGACAGGTTTCCCCTACGAGCAGTACTTC. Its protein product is CASSLGSRTGFPYEQYF.

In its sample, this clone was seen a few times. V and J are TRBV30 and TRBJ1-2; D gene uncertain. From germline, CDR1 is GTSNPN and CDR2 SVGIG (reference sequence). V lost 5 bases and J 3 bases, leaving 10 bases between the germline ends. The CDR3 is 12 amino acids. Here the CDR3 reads CAWLWGDYGYTF. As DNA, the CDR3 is TGTGCCTGGCTGTGGGGAGACTATGGCTACACCTTC.

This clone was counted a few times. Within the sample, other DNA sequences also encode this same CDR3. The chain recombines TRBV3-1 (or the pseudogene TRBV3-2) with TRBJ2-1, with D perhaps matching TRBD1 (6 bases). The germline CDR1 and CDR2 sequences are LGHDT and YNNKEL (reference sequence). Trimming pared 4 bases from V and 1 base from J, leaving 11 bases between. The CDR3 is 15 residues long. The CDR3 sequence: CASSPSGDSYNEQFF. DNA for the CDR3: TGTGCCAGCAGCCCGTCAGGGGATTCCTACAATGAGCAGTTCTTC.

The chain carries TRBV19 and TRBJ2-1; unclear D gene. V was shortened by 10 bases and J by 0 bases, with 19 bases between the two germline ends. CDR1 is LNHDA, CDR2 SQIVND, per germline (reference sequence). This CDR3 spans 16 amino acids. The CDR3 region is CATKPRSPGSYNEQFF. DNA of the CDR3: TGTGCCACCAAACCTCGGTCCCCAGGCTCCTACAATGAGCAGTTCTTC.

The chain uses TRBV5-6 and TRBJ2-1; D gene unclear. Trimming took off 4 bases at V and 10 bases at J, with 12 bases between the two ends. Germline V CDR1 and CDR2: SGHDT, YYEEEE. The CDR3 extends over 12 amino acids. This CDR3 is CASSQTRLEQFF. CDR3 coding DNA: TGTGCCAGCAGCCAAACAAGGTTAGAGCAGTTCTTC.

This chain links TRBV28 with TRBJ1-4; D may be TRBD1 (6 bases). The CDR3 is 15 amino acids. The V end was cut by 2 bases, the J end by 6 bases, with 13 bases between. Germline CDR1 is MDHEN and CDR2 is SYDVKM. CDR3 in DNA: TGTGCCAGCAGTTTACAGAGCCGGGGGCATGAAAAACTGTTTTTT. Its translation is CASSLQSRGHEKLFF. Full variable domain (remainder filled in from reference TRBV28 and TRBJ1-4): DVKVTQSSRYLVKRTGEKVFLECVQDMDHENMFWYRQDPGLGLRLIYFSYDVKMKEKGDIPEGYSVSREKKERFSLILESASTNQTSMYLCASSLQSRGHEKLFFGSGTQLSVL.

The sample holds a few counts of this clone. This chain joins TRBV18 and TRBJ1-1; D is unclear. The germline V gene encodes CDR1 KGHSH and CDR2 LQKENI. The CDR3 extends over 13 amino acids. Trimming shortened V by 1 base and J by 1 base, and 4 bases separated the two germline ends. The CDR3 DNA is TGTGCCAGCTCACCACTTGGGAACACTGAAGCTTTCTTT. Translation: CASSPLGNTEAFF. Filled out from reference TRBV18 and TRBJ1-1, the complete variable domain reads NAGVMQNPRHLVRRRGQEARLRCSPMKGHSHVYWYRQLPEEGLKFMVYLQKENIIDESGMPKERFSAEFPKEGPSILRIQQVVRGDSAAYFCASSPLGNTEAFFGQGTRLTVV.

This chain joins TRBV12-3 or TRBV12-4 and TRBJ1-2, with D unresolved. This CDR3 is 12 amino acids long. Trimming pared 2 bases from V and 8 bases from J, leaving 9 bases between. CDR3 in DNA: TGTGCCAGCAGTTTAATTCCAGGAGGCTACACCTTC. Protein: CASSLIPGGYTF.

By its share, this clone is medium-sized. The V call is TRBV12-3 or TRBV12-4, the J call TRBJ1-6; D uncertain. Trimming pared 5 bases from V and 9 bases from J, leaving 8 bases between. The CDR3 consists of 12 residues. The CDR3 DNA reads TGTGCCAGCAGTCAAGGCGGTTCACCCCTCCACTTT. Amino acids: CASSQGGSPLHF.

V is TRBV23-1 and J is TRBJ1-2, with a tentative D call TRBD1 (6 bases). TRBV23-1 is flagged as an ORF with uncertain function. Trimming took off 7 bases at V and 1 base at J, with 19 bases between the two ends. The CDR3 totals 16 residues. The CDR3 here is CASTSGAPNLNYGYTF. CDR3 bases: TGCGCCAGCACGTCGGGGGCGCCCAATCTTAACTATGGCTACACCTTC.